This record covers a single TCR beta chain. Its antigen specificity is not known. Nothing much larger sits one base from this clone, and base qualities are not available. The sequencing machine was an Illumina NovaSeq 6000. Using 5'RACE with constant-segment primers, TCRalpha and TCRbeta cDNA libraries were constructed, with sample barcodes and unique molecular identifiers added in the process. RNA was extracted from every sample with Trizol reagent. The libraries were amplified in two PCR steps, and the second step added a second sample barcode and Illumina TruSeq adapters. The libraries were sequenced on an Illumina NovaSeq using 2 x 150 bp paired-end reads. Concerning the study's data processing: With migec v1.2.7, reads were demultiplexed and then collapsed into UMI-guided consensus sequences. With mixcr v2.1.11, UMI consensuses were aligned to TRA and TRB V and J templates and assembled into clonotypes. Clonotypes were classified as expanded or contracted when called significant by both edgeR and NoisET, with noise models trained on biological replicates. For edgeR calls, the cutoffs were a false discovery rate-adjusted p below 0.01 and a log2 fold-change threshold of 1. As an exploratory analysis of dynamics, max-normalized trajectories of the 1000 most abundant clonotypes were examined with PCA combined with hierarchical clustering. Separately sequenced CD4+ and CD8+ repertoires were used to assign a CD4 or CD8 phenotype to each responding clone. TCRdb reran the public reads through fastp at Q25 and MiXCR, keeping productive beta chains. Entries that share a CDR3 protein sequence are merged under the most common genes and DNA. These V and J calls derive from TCRdb rather than the authors' analysis. The sample contains 250,000 to 350,000 distinct CDR3 sequences, about 16% of them found a single time. The top ten constitute roughly 23% of the sample.

This specimen belongs to a study of T-cell memory formation after mild COVID-19 (dated by TCRdb to about 2021). In the study overall: Most TCR sequence clusters were specific to one of the two donors. In two donors, T-cell clones that expanded and contracted after mild COVID-19 were followed by sequencing TCRalpha and TCRbeta repertoires longitudinally. Two young, previously healthy adult volunteers made up the cohort, one male and one female.

V is pared back by 0 bases and J by 5 bases, with 16 bases lying between the germline termini. The CDR3 numbers 17 residues from cysteine through phenylalanine. Here the CDR3 DNA is all that survives: 51 bases in frame from base 1. Based on the germline V gene, the CDR1 and CDR2 sequences are MGHRA and YSYEKL. Results the study describes overall, beyond this receptor: Some responding clones were detected in pre-infection memory, which suggested that pre-existing cross-reactive memory T cells had joined the SARS-CoV-2 response. The study covered only a couple of mild cases, and larger cohorts including severe cases with pre-infection samples were considered necessary. From day 15 to 85, contracting clones showed balanced CD4/CD8 phenotypes, whereas a second wave of clones that expanded from day 15 to 37 leaned towards CD4+. SARS-CoV-2 specificity was not confirmed for the second-wave clones peaking on day 37. Contracting CD4+ clones were found mainly in CM and EM memory subsets, while CD8+ clones were enriched in EMRA.

PBMCs were isolated by Ficoll-Paque density gradient centrifugation. The receptor's source is a man between 18 and 29 years old who had mild COVID-19 (a few samples of this study predate the infection). The sample titles of this study are shuffled in the database, so cell type and time point are left out; the donor was told from shared clones. Input material: PBMCs or a T cell subset sorted from them (not recorded which). The chain employs TRBV4-1 and TRBJ2-2, with TRBD1 tentatively as D gene (6 bases match). The DNA is as follows: TGCGCCAGCAGCCAAGAGTTGGGCAGGGGATTTACCGGGGAGCTGTTTTTT. Its amino acids are CASSQELGRGFTGELFF.